This TCR beta chain was found in a study of siplizumab effects on memory and regulatory T cells. Data came from immunoSEQ multiplex PCR; TCRdb stores just in-frame clones and leaves some out. In the table there are over 95,000 clones, over 85% of which are singletons. V was shortened by 7 bases and J by 0 bases, with 16 bases between the two germline ends. The CDR3 extends over 15 amino acids. Germline CDR1 reads SGHTS; CDR2 reads YDEGEE. This sequence was found in a human donor in good health. The sample comprised non-Treg CD4+ T cells sorted from blood. The chain combines TRBV5-8 with TRBJ1-1; possible D gene TRBD1, 6 bases. The CDR3 bases are TGTGCCAGCCAGATGAAGGGGGGTTTGAACACTGAAGCTTTCTTT. It encodes CASQMKGGLNTEAFF.